This T cell receptor (beta chain) was captured by sequencing in a study of early T cells in non-severe SARS-CoV-2 infection. This clonotype was observed many times. A single record per CDR3 protein comes from TCRdb applying MiXCR to the 5' RACE reads. The table has over 70,000 distinct CDR3 sequences, 13% to 15% seen once. The source of this sequence is an adult who was a healthcare worker with PCR-confirmed SARS-CoV-2 infection or an uninfected control (not recorded which). The sequenced material came from whole blood.

This CDR3 is CASSLPGGPDEQFF. DNA of the CDR3: TGCGCCAGCAGCTTGCCGGGAGGGCCCGATGAGCAGTTCTTC. The rearrangement uses TRBV5-1 and TRBJ2-1; 8 bases fit TRBD2. V lost 1 base to trimming and J lost 8 bases; unmatched junction nucleotides: 5. The CDR3 sequence is 14 residues long. Germline-derived CDR1 and CDR2 are SGHRS and YFSETQ.